These 10 T cell receptor beta chains share one sample of origin, sequenced in a study of CD8+ T cells in alopecia areata. Extracted from the samples, RNA was reverse transcribed into cDNA to serve as the sequencing template. Libraries were prepared by immunoSEQ multiplex PCR; TCRdb keeps only in-frame clonotypes and omits some of them. This repertoire shows 150,000 or so clones, more than 40% found once; its top ten account for around 20%. Sequencing was performed on CD8+ T cells sorted from blood, taken at week 0. All receptors derive from a human donor with alopecia areata.

The V gene is TRBV29-1, the J gene TRBJ1-1; tentatively, D is TRBD1 (5 bases). This CDR3 is built from 11 residues. Germline-derived CDR1 and CDR2 are SQVTM and ANQGSEA. V gave up 5 bases and J gave up 5 bases, with 9 bases separating them. CDR3 loop: CSVKGMTEAFF. The CDR3 nucleotides are TGCAGCGTTAAGGGGATGACTGAAGCTTTCTTT.

A few counts support this clone. The V and J genes are TRBV7-6 and TRBJ1-1; D call uncertain. This CDR3 spans 14 amino acids. V was trimmed by 6 bases and J by 1 base, leaving 12 bases between them. Germline values: CDR1 SGHVS, CDR2 FNYEAQ. CDR3 nucleotides: TGTGCCAGCAGTTCTAACCGGGGGAACACTGAAGCTTTCTTT. As protein: CASSSNRGNTEAFF.

This clone was observed a handful of times. The chain couples TRBV29-1 to TRBJ2-1; 14 nucleotides agree with TRBD2. CDR1 and CDR2 from the germline V gene are SQVTM and ANQGSEA. The CDR3 consists of 17 residues. The J segment lost 6 bases and the V segment lost 6 bases, leaving 13 bases of the junction unmatched. As DNA, the CDR3 is TGCAGCGTACATGGGACTAGCGGGGGCCCAGGGTTCAATGAGCAGTTCTTC. It codes for CSVHGTSGGPGFNEQFF.

The chain recombines TRBV7-9 with TRBJ2-5; unclear D gene. The germline CDR1 and CDR2 sequences are SEHNR and FQNEAQ (reference sequence). V lost 5 bases to trimming and J lost 2 bases, with 9 bases between them. CDR3 size: 13 residues. CDR3 residues: CASSLSVQETQYF. CDR3 nucleotide sequence: TGTGCCAGCAGCCTCTCTGTACAAGAGACCCAGTACTTC.

This CDR3 reads CASLGQPYNEQFF. CDR3 DNA: TGCGCCAGCTTAGGACAACCTTACAATGAGCAGTTCTTC. The chain combines TRBV4-1 with TRBJ2-1, with a tentative D call TRBD1 (5 bases). Trimming pared 8 bases from V and 4 bases from J, leaving 12 bases between. Per the germline V gene, CDR1 is MGHRA and CDR2 is YSYEKL. The CDR3 sequence is 13 residues long.

The chain uses TRBV6-6 and TRBJ1-2; D remains ambiguous. CDR3 size: 14 residues. V lost 7 bases and J 1 base, leaving 13 bases between the germline ends. CDR1 and CDR2 from the germline V gene are MNHNY and SVGAGI (reference sequence). The CDR3 nucleotides read TGTGCCAGCACCCCCAAGCAATTTAACTATGGCTACACCTTC. It is translated as CASTPKQFNYGYTF.

This clone came up once. The gene calls are TRBV15 and TRBJ1-2; 8 bases are shared with TRBD1. Looked up from germline, CDR1 is LNHNV and CDR2 is YYDKDF (reference sequence). The CDR3 consists of 15 residues. Trimming took 0 bases from V and 8 from J; bases not matched to a gene: 8. This chain's CDR3 is CATSRDSGQGGGYTF. DNA of the CDR3: TGTGCCACCAGCAGAGATTCCGGACAGGGAGGGGGCTACACCTTC.

This rearrangement joins TRBV5-4 to TRBJ1-6; D gene ambiguous. The V gene lost 0 bases and the J gene lost 5 bases, with 6 bases spanning the gap. The CDR3 sequence is 14 residues long. The germline gives CDR1 SGHNT, CDR2 YYREEE (reference sequence). CDR3 in DNA: TGTGCCAGCAGCTTGGCCGGCAATAATTCACCCCTCCACTTT. Encoded protein: CASSLAGNNSPLHF.

This sequence joins TRBV7-3 and TRBJ2-7, with TRBD2 as a possible D gene (7 bases). Germline CDR1 is SGHTA and CDR2 is FQGTGA. This CDR3 comprises 14 residues. The V end was cut by 2 bases, the J end by 2 bases, with 10 bases between. The CDR3 is CASSLGGGTYEQYF. As DNA, the CDR3 is TGTGCCAGCAGCTTAGGCGGGGGCACCTACGAGCAGTACTTC.

V and J are TRBV30 and TRBJ2-7, with TRBD1 matching over 7 bases. V was clipped by 4 bases and J by 2 bases; unmatched bases: 5. The CDR3 consists of 13 residues. The germline V gene encodes CDR1 GTSNPN and CDR2 SVGIG (reference sequence). For the CDR3, the DNA is TGTGCCTGGACCCTGACAGGGACCTACGAGCAGTACTTC. This codes for CAWTLTGTYEQYF.